The 23 T cell receptor beta chains presented below share a single source sample, sequenced in a study of regulatory T cells in long-lasting Graves disease. Investigators prepared the TCR beta libraries by applying iRepertoire HTBI primers and Arm-PCR of CDR3 regions. TCRdb re-derived calls from the multiplex PCR reads in MiXCR, one entry per CDR3 protein. The top ten hold about 25% of the sample, which has a few hundred thousand distinct CDR3 sequences, roughly 17% seen once. The time point here: newly diagnosed GD, antithyroid drugs for less than 3 months. Isolated PBMC RNA provided the starting material for the TCR library. These data also featured in a second study, about T cells in Graves' hyperthyroidism and ophthalmopathy.

The sample was peripheral blood mononuclear cells (PBMCs), taken at new diagnosis, from a patient treated with antithyroid drugs. The receptors were gathered from a woman under 30 with Graves disease.

The sample holds a few counts of this clonotype. The chain is built from TRBV30 and TRBJ2-7; tentatively, D is TRBD2 (5 bases). CDR1 is GTSNPN, CDR2 SVGIG, per germline (reference sequence). The length of the CDR3 is 13 residues. Trimming took 5 bases from V and 6 from J, leaving 17 bases between them. DNA for the CDR3: TGTGCCTGGGCCCGGGATCCTTCGGGCGAGCAGTACTTC. Amino acids: CAWARDPSGEQYF.

This clonotype was observed at least ten times. The rearrangement uses TRBV7-2 and TRBJ1-1; the D gene is possibly TRBD1 (5 bases). V lost 2 bases, J lost 3 bases, and 13 bases lay in between. The CDR3 runs to 15 residues. Per germline, CDR1 SGHTA and CDR2 FQGNSA. The CDR3 sequence is CASSLLGDWDTEAFF. The CDR3 DNA reads TGTGCCAGCAGCTTACTAGGGGACTGGGACACTGAAGCTTTCTTT.

Concerning this clonotype: One end of the junction is discordant with germline, which a read error may explain. V is TRBV27 and J is TRBJ1-4, with TRBD1 matching 8 bases. There are 20 residues in the CDR3. Germline CDR1 MNHEY, CDR2 SMNVEV (reference sequence). CDR3 in amino acids: CASSPRQGTIPLTTNEKQFF. The CDR3 bases are TGTGCCAGCAGTCCCCGACAGGGGACCATACCACTTACAACTAATGAAAAACAGTTTTTT. Full variable domain (outside the CDR3, taken from reference TRBV27 and TRBJ1-4): EAQVTQNPRYLITVTGKKLTVTCSQNMNHEYMSWYRQDPGLGLRQIYYSMNVEVTDKGDVPEGYKVSRKEKRNFPLILESPSPNQTSLYFCASSPRQGTIPLTTNEKQFFGSGTQLSVL.

This clonotype was observed a handful of times. The genes are TRBV7-9 and TRBJ2-5; D is undetermined. Germline CDR1 is SEHNR and CDR2 is FQNEAQ (reference sequence). The V and J ends lost 4 bases and 5 bases respectively, with 17 bases between them. The CDR3 is 15 residues long. CDR3 sequence (DNA): TGTGCCAGCAGCTATAGCCTAAGCTTGGGGGAGACCCAGTACTTC. It encodes CASSYSLSLGETQYF.

This clonotype showed up just a few times. The chain employs TRBV6-1 and TRBJ2-7, with 8 bases lining up with TRBD2. CDR1 and CDR2 (germline): MNHNS, SASEGT. The CDR3 length is 14 residues. The junction had 5 bases not matched to a gene; V was cut back by 5 bases and J by 2 bases. This CDR3 reads CASSKTSGAYEQYF. CDR3 bases: TGTGCCAGCAGTAAAACTAGCGGCGCCTACGAGCAGTACTTC.

This clonotype was counted at least ten times. The CDR3 reads CASSYGLAGFLQSSYNEQFF. In DNA, the CDR3 is TGTGCCAGCAGTTACGGTCTAGCCGGTTTCCTCCAAAGCTCCTACAATGAGCAGTTCTTC. The gene calls are TRBV6-2 or TRBV6-3 and TRBJ2-1; D might be TRBD2 (5 bases). From germline, CDR1 is MNHEY and CDR2 SVGEGT. This CDR3 region has 20 residues. With 2 bases removed from V and 0 bases from J, the gap between germline ends came to 23 bases.

This chain uses TRBV6-1 with TRBJ1-5; 7 bases line up with TRBD1. Per germline, CDR1 MNHNS and CDR2 SASEGT. The CDR3 totals 16 residues. V trimming: 5 bases; J trimming: 0 bases; junction bases outside the gene matches: 7. For the CDR3, the DNA is TGTGCCAGCAGTACCCGGGACAGCGTTAGCAATCAGCCCCAGCATTTT. Its translation: CASSTRDSVSNQPQHF.

This clonotype was found many times. The chain links TRBV30 to TRBJ1-1; D gene ambiguous. The V gene's germline CDR1 is GTSNPN and CDR2 SVGIG (reference sequence). Trimming shortened V by 4 bases and J by 2 bases, and 11 bases separated the two germline ends. This CDR3 has 13 amino acids. CDR3 residues: CAWKGDRNTEAFF. DNA for the CDR3: TGTGCCTGGAAGGGCGACCGCAACACTGAAGCTTTCTTT.

As concerns this clonotype: A much larger clone differs by one base, so this may be a read error. The J gene is TRBJ2-5, the V gene TRBV20-1; D gene ambiguous. Germline-derived CDR1 and CDR2 are DFQATT and SNEGSKA (reference sequence). The CDR3 loop spans 12 amino acids. The DNA for the CDR3 is TGCAATCCCAAAGACAACCAAGAGACCCGGTACTTC. Translating it yields CNPKDNQETRYF.

Details on this clonotype: An end of the junction does not agree with germline; a read error may underlie this. The J gene is TRBJ2-3, the V gene TRBV24-1; 8 bases are shared with TRBD2. The CDR3 totals 15 residues. Germline CDR1 is KGHDR and CDR2 is SFDVKD. The CDR3 spells CATSSTLAVTDTRYF. The CDR3 region has the DNA TGTGCCACCAGTTCAACACTAGCGGTCACAGATACGCGGTATTTT.

This clonotype has more than one count but fewer than ten. A read error may be the cause here, since a much bigger clone is one base away. The CDR3 loop is CASSLDRDTKAFF. CDR3 in DNA: TGTGCCAGCAGCCTGGACAGGGACACTAAAGCTTTCTTT. This chain joins TRBV3-1 and TRBJ1-1; the match to TRBD1 covers 8 bases. The CDR3 length is 13 residues. Germline V gene sequence: CDR1 LGHDT, CDR2 YNNKEL (reference sequence).

This clonotype was seen more than once but under ten times. This chain uses TRBV20-1 with TRBJ1-5; D ambiguous. Germline CDR1 and CDR2: DFQATT and SNEGSKA (reference sequence). The CDR3 has 10 amino acids. The CDR3 nucleotides are TGCTCCCGACGGGATCAGCCCCAGCATTTT. Translated: CSRRDQPQHF.

This chain connects TRBV2 to TRBJ2-7; the D is unclear. V was shortened by 9 bases and J by 2 bases, with 11 bases between the two germline ends. This CDR3 contains 12 residues. Germline lookup yields CDR1 SNHLY and CDR2 FYNNEI. The CDR3 protein is CASSAHTYEQYF. Here the CDR3 DNA reads TGTGCCAGTTCTGCCCACACCTACGAGCAGTACTTC.

A few counts support this clonotype. The V gene is TRBV5-1, the J gene TRBJ2-7; TRBD2 matches at 10 bases. The germline gives CDR1 SGHRS, CDR2 YFSETQ. Trimming took 0 bases from V and 0 from J; bases not matched to a gene: 6. The CDR3 is 17 residues long. CDR3 nucleotide sequence: TGCGCCAGCAGCTTGGAGGCTAGCGGGAGACCCTCCTACGAGCAGTACTTC. This gives the protein CASSLEASGRPSYEQYF. The full variable domain, completed using reference TRBV5-1 and TRBJ2-7, is KAGVTQTPRYLIKTRGQQVTLSCSPISGHRSVSWYQQTPGQGLQFLFEYFSETQRNKGNFPGRFSGRQFSNSRSEMNVSTLELGDSALYLCASSLEASGRPSYEQYFGPGTRLTVT.

Note on this clonotype: A much larger clone lies a single base off, so this may be a read error. The J gene is TRBJ2-1, the V gene TRBV20-1, with D unclear. The V and J ends lost 7 bases and 9 bases respectively, with 19 bases between them. This CDR3 has 13 amino acids. Germline V gene sequence: CDR1 DFQATT, CDR2 SNEGSKA (reference sequence). DNA of the CDR3: TGCAGTGTCGGTCGTCCGTTCACTACTGAGCAGTTCTTC. It is translated as CSVGRPFTTEQFF.

The genes are TRBV5-1 and TRBJ2-3; no reliable D call. The CDR3 covers 12 residues. Trimming shortened V by 0 bases and J by 4 bases, and 3 bases separated the two germline ends. CDR1 and CDR2 (germline): SGHRS, YFSETQ. CDR3 protein: CASSLDPDTQYF. The CDR3 bases are TGCGCCAGCAGCTTGGACCCAGATACGCAGTATTTT.

This clonotype came up many times. The chain combines TRBV7-9 with TRBJ1-5; the D is unclear. The CDR3 totals 13 residues. V was shortened by 5 bases and J by 7 bases, with 12 bases between the two germline ends. Germline V CDR1 and CDR2: SEHNR, FQNEAQ (reference sequence). The CDR3, as DNA: TGTGCCAGCAGCCCCCCGGGAGGACAGCCCCAGCATTTT. Encoded protein: CASSPPGGQPQHF. Full variable domain (remainder filled in from reference TRBV7-9 and TRBJ1-5): DTGVSQNPRHKITKRGQNVTFRCDPISEHNRLYWYRQTLGQGPEFLTYFQNEAQLEKSRLLSDRFSAERPKGSFSTLEIQRTEQGDSAMYLCASSPPGGQPQHFGDGTRLSIL.

The chain joins TRBV6-2 or TRBV6-3 to TRBJ2-5; TRBD1 matches at 9 bases. The CDR3 spans 15 residues. The junction had 8 bases not matched to a gene; V was cut back by 5 bases and J by 4 bases. The germline gives CDR1 MNHEY, CDR2 SVGEGT. CDR3 DNA sequence: TGTGCCAGCAGTCCACAGGGGGCTGTTGGAGAGACCCAGTACTTC. Its protein product is CASSPQGAVGETQYF.

This clonotype was recorded once. This may stem from a read error, because a much larger clone lies one nucleotide away. V is TRBV5-1 and J is TRBJ2-7; D is uncertain. CDR3 size: 15 residues. Germline loops: CDR1 SGHRS, CDR2 YFSETQ. For the CDR3, the DNA is TGCGCCAGCAGCTTGGACCCCAACCTTCACTACGAGCGGTACTTC. This sequence encodes CASSLDPNLHYERYF.

The sample holds a few counts of this clonotype. The chain has TRBV29-1 and TRBJ2-7; no reliable D call. Germline V gives CDR1 SQVTM, CDR2 ANQGSEA. This CDR3 has 11 amino acids. The V gene lost 6 bases and the J gene lost 1 base, with 7 bases spanning the gap. CDR3 coding DNA: TGCAGCGTCGCCGTATCCTACGAGCAGTACTTC. This encodes CSVAVSYEQYF.

This clonotype has ten or more counts. This chain uses TRBV2 with TRBJ2-7; no reliable D call. Germline V gene lookup returns CDR1 SNHLY and CDR2 FYNNEI. V dropped 6 bases and J dropped 3 bases, with 18 bases sitting between them. The CDR3 has 15 amino acids. CDR3 loop: CASRVDGRALYEQYF. The CDR3 coding sequence is TGTGCCAGCAGGGTCGACGGCCGTGCCCTCTACGAGCAGTACTTC. Using reference TRBV2 and TRBJ2-7 for the parts outside the CDR3, the full variable domain is EPEVTQTPSHQVTQMGQEVILRCVPISNHLYFYWYRQILGQKVEFLVSFYNNEISEKSEIFDDQFSVERPDGSNFTLKIRSTKLEDSAMYFCASRVDGRALYEQYFGPGTRLTVT.

This clonotype came up a few times. The chain is built from TRBV20-1 and TRBJ2-3; TRBD2 matches 9 bases. J lost 2 bases, V lost 6 bases, and 18 bases had no gene match. Germline V lookup: CDR1 DFQATT, CDR2 SNEGSKA (reference sequence). The CDR3 sequence is 18 residues long. CDR3 loop: CSANPISFAGGNTDTQYF. CDR3 coding DNA: TGCAGTGCCAACCCGATCTCGTTCGCGGGAGGGAACACAGATACGCAGTATTTT.

In the case of this clonotype: This may arise from a read error, as a much more abundant clone is one base away. V usage is TRBV28 and J usage is TRBJ1-5, with no clear D. Trimming stripped 3 bases from V and 9 bases from J, with 12 bases between. CDR3 size: 13 residues. Looked up from germline, CDR1 is MDHEN and CDR2 is SYDVKM. In DNA, the CDR3 is TGTGCCAGCAGTTTCGGGTCACATCGGCCCCAGCATTTT. Translated, it gives CASSFGSHRPQHF. Filled out from reference TRBV28 and TRBJ1-5, the complete variable domain reads DVKVTQSSRYLVKRTGEKVFLECVQDMDHENMFWYRQDPGLGLRLIYFSYDVKMKEKGDIPEGYSVSREKKERFSLILESASTNQTSMYLCASSFGSHRPQHFGDGTRLSIL.